This entry features one T cell receptor beta chain sequence. As yet, its antigen is unknown. The data derive from a study of OX40 agonist ivuxolimab in advanced cancers. Study findings and constraints: Clonal expansion from baseline to week 6 occurred in both CD4+ and CD8+ T cells.

TCRdb's copy holds only in-frame clones and misses some; the assay was immunoSEQ multiplex PCR. The sample holds 99,000 or so clones, more than 85% seen once. CDR1 is MNHEY, CDR2 SVGAGI, per germline. The CDR3 is 15 residues long. V was clipped by 2 bases and J by 5 bases, with 14 bases between them. The specimen comprised CD4+ or CD8+ T cells sorted from blood, sampled in a trial of the OX40 agonist ivuxolimab. This chain connects TRBV6-5 to TRBJ2-3; D may be TRBD1 or TRBD2 (5 bases each). The sequence was collected from an adult with an advanced solid tumor such as melanoma, head and neck, liver or kidney cancer. CDR3 coding DNA: TGTGCCAGCAGTTACGCTCAGGGCAGCGGAGATACGCAGTATTTT. Translation gives CASSYAQGSGDTQYF.